The clone carrying this T cell receptor beta chain was detected a few times. No antigen is known for it. Germline and junction disagree at one end, which may indicate a read error. These data come from a study of Graves' ophthalmopathy and Graves' hyperthyroidism. Whole-study findings and limits: Ophthalmopathy could be told apart from stable hyperthyroidism by a 13-signature model (87.88% sensitivity, 70% to 84% specificity).

Amplification targeted the TCR beta CDR3 regions, with RNA transcripts as the source material. RT-PCR with HTBI primers came first, then second-round multiplex PCR. TCRdb redid the calling of the multiplex PCR reads with MiXCR, one entry per CDR3 protein. The sample has around 670,000 distinct CDR3 sequences, approximately 40% seen once. Germline assignment: CDR1 ENHRY and CDR2 SYGVKD. The CDR3 runs 13 residues. Pregnant or lactating patients and those with other autoimmune diseases or uncontrolled infections were excluded. This rearrangement joins TRBV10-3 to TRBJ1-2; weak D call: TRBD1 (5 bases). The clonotype originates from an adult man with Graves' ophthalmopathy. Material: peripheral blood. The CDR3 coding sequence is TGTGCCAGCAGTCAGGCAGACAGAAATGGCTACACCTTC. It yields the protein CASSQADRNGYTF.